A selection of T cell receptor beta chains follows, all from one sample in a study of shared clonotypes between healthy human individuals. Measured with immunoSEQ multiplex PCR; TCRdb has only the in-frame clones, and not every one. The sample includes around 1.4 million clones, approximately 98.5% seen only once; the top ten take roughly 0.36%. Sequencing was done on a sample of naive CD4+ T cells sorted from blood. The origin of the receptors is a man aged 25-40 years in good health. Both conserved end residues are part of each CDR3. Fields, in order: J gene, D gene, V gene, clone size, CDR3 DNA, CDR3 protein. A D gene is named only where the DNA matches it firmly. Where a row states a size, it is once, few, many or the class of an expanded clone; other rows omit it.

TRBJ2-7 | TRBD2 | TRBV7-6 | - | TGTGCCAGCAGCTTAGTTGGTTCGGGGGGGGAGCAGTACTTC | CASSLVGSGGEQYF
TRBJ2-3 | - | TRBV23-1 | once | TGCGCCAGCAGTCAATCGTGGTGGGAGTCGACAGATACGCAGTATTTT | CASSQSWWESTDTQYF
TRBJ2-3 | TRBD2 | TRBV4-2 | - | TGTGCCAGCAGCCAAGATCAAGCGGGAGAAGGCACAGATACGCAGTATTTT | CASSQDQAGEGTDTQYF
TRBJ2-7 | - | TRBV5-1 | - | TGCGCCAGCAGCTTGGAGGCGGGATCGACTTACGAGCAGTACTTC | CASSLEAGSTYEQYF
TRBJ2-7 | TRBD1 | TRBV29-1 | - | TGCAGCGCAACCCGACAGGGCAGCTCCTACGAGCAGTACTTC | CSATRQGSSYEQYF
TRBJ2-3 | - | TRBV14 | - | TGTGCCAGCAGCGAATTTCATGCGGCAGATACGCAGTATTTT | CASSEFHAADTQYF
TRBJ1-2 | - | TRBV28 | - | TGTGCCAGCAGTTTAAGTCCGGGCGCCTGGGGCTACACCTTC | CASSLSPGAWGYTF
TRBJ2-3 | TRBD2 | TRBV18 | - | TGTGCCAGCTCACCACGGGTAAAGAAGCGGGGTCCCAAGGATACGCAGTATTTT | CASSPRVKKRGPKDTQYF
TRBJ2-2 | - | TRBV5-6 | - | TGTGCCAGCAGCTTGGGGGTAGAAACGAACACCGGGGAGCTGTTTTTT | CASSLGVETNTGELFF
TRBJ1-1 | - | TRBV2 | - | TGTGCCAGCGCCCCTGGGCAGAAGAACACTGAAGCTTTCTTT | CASAPGQKNTEAFF
TRBJ2-7 | TRBD1 | TRBV5-4 | - | TGTGCCAGCAGCGCGGACAGGGGGAGATCCGAGCAGTACTTC | CASSADRGRSEQYF
TRBJ1-5 | TRBD1 | TRBV7-2 | - | TGTGCCAGCAGTCTAAGACAGGGGGACCAGCCCCAGCATTTT | CASSLRQGDQPQHF
TRBJ2-5 | - | TRBV7-8 | - | TGTGCCAGCAGCTTAGTTCTGGGATCGACCCAGTACTTC | CASSLVLGSTQYF
TRBJ1-1 | - | TRBV6-1 | - | TGTGCCAGCAGTCTCTATCAAGGTCCCACTGAAGCTTTCTTT | CASSLYQGPTEAFF
TRBJ2-5 | - | TRBV28 | - | TGTGCCAGCCTACCGTCTGGAAGGGGAGAGACCCAGTACTTC | CASLPSGRGETQYF
TRBJ2-7 | TRBD2 | TRBV5-1 | - | TGCGCCAGCAGCCCTACCGGCGGGAGGGCCTCCTACGAGCAGTACTTC | CASSPTGGRASYEQYF
TRBJ1-1 | TRBD1 | TRBV7-9 | once | TGTGCCAGCAGCACAGGACAGGGGTCGGGTACTGAAGCTTTCTTT | CASSTGQGSGTEAFF
TRBJ2-5 | - | TRBV7-6 | - | TGTGCCAGCAGCTTAGAAAGGGGAGAGACCCAGTACTTC | CASSLERGETQYF
TRBJ2-4 | TRBD2 | TRBV5-4 | - | TGTGCCAGCAGCCCACGCCGGACTAGCGGGAGCGGGGGAAACATTCAGTACTTC | CASSPRRTSGSGGNIQYF
TRBJ1-5 | TRBD1 | TRBV7-8 | - | TGTGCCAGCAGCCCCCGGGAACAGGGGATCAGCAATCAGCCCCAGCATTTT | CASSPREQGISNQPQHF
TRBJ1-2 | - | TRBV5-4 | - | TGTGCCAGCAGCTTGGGCTACCGGGACTCGGATGGCTACACCTTC | CASSLGYRDSDGYTF
TRBJ2-7 | TRBD2 | TRBV27 | - | TGTGCCAGCAGAGGAGCGGGAGGGTACGAGCAGTACTTC | CASRGAGGYEQYF
TRBJ1-3 | - | TRBV5-4 | - | TGTGCCAGCAGCTCAGAACTCTCTGGAAACACCATATATTTT | CASSSELSGNTIYF
TRBJ2-3 | TRBD2 | TRBV5-1 | - | TGCGCCAGCAGCTTGGGGCTAGCGGGGAGCACAGATACGCAGTATTTT | CASSLGLAGSTDTQYF
TRBJ1-5 | TRBD1 | TRBV14 | - | TGTGCCAGCAGCCAAGGTCCAGGGGGCCTCGGTCAGCCCCAGCATTTT | CASSQGPGGLGQPQHF
TRBJ2-6 | - | TRBV18 | - | TGTGCCAGCTCGTCCGGGGCCAACGTCCTGACTTTC | CASSSGANVLTF
TRBJ2-4 | - | TRBV9 | - | TGTGCCAGCAGCGGGGCGACCAGAAACGCCAAAAACATTCAGTACTTC | CASSGATRNAKNIQYF
TRBJ2-7 | TRBD2 | TRBV9 | - | TGTGCCAGCAGCGTAGATGGCGGGAGGGCCCCCGAGCAGTACTTC | CASSVDGGRAPEQYF
TRBJ2-7 | TRBD2 | TRBV27 | - | TGTGCCAGCAGTTTAGCGGGGGGTGGAGAGCAGTACTTC | CASSLAGGGEQYF
TRBJ2-7 | - | TRBV18 | - | TGTGCCAGCTCACCAGGTATAGAGACCTACGAGCAGTACTTC | CASSPGIETYEQYF
TRBJ1-3 | - | TRBV19 | - | TGTGCCAGTAGTATGAGGGCGACTTCATCTGGAAACACCATATATTTT | CASSMRATSSGNTIYF
TRBJ2-7 | - | TRBV7-2 | - | TGTGCCAGCAGCTCCCAAAAGGGCTTGGAATACGAGCAGTACTTC | CASSSQKGLEYEQYF
TRBJ1-5 | - | TRBV7-9 | once | TGTGCCAGCGGGCAGGATGGACAGCCCCAGCATTTT | CASGQDGQPQHF
TRBJ2-5 | TRBD1 | TRBV18 | - | TGTGCCAGCTCACCCCTCAGGGGGCCTCAAGAGACCCAGTACTTC | CASSPLRGPQETQYF
TRBJ2-7 | - | TRBV27 | - | TGTGCCAGCAGTTTATCCTCTAGGGGTGGCCGGGGTATCTACGAGCAGTACTTC | CASSLSSRGGRGIYEQYF
TRBJ1-5 | - | TRBV28 | - | TGTGCCAGCAGTTCACCTACTCAGCCCCAGCATTTT | CASSSPTQPQHF
TRBJ2-6 | - | TRBV18 | - | TGTGCCAGCTCCCTCAAGAGGCTGGGGTCGGCTGGGGCCAACGTCCTGACTTTC | CASSLKRLGSAGANVLTF
TRBJ2-4 | - | TRBV4-3 | - | TGCGCCAGCAGCCAAGATCGTGGGACGGGCCAGATAGCCAAAAACATTCAGTACTTC | CASSQDRGTGQIAKNIQYF
TRBJ1-2 | - | TRBV30 | - | TGTGCCTGGAGTGTACGTCGGCAGGAGCTAGGTGGCTACACCTTC | CAWSVRRQELGGYTF
TRBJ2-5 | TRBD1 | TRBV18 | - | TGTGCCAGCTCCCCGACAGGGGGCGTGGAGACCCAGTACTTC | CASSPTGGVETQYF
TRBJ2-1 | TRBD2 | TRBV10-2 | - | TGCGCCAGCATAGTAGCGGGAGGATACAATGAGCAGTTCTTC | CASIVAGGYNEQFF
TRBJ2-1 | - | TRBV5-4 | - | TGTGCCAGCAGCTTGTACGGGAGCTCCTACAATGAGCAGTTCTTC | CASSLYGSSYNEQFF
TRBJ2-5 | TRBD1 | TRBV5-1 | - | TGCGCCAGCAGCTTGCCCCGAGGACAGGGTCCGGGGTTGGCCCAGTACTTC | CASSLPRGQGPGLAQYF